This T cell receptor beta chain was recorded in a study of T cell changes during pregnancy in multiple sclerosis. Repertoires were generated with immunoSEQ multiplex PCR, while TCRdb's copy carries only in-frame clones and drops some. The sample consists of 91,000 or so clones, approximately 93% of them appearing once. V dropped 2 bases and J dropped 5 bases, with 10 bases sitting between them. Germline V gene sequence: CDR1 MDHEN, CDR2 SYDVKM. The CDR3 consists of 14 residues. V and J are TRBV28 and TRBJ1-5; D possibly corresponds to TRBD1 (6 bases). The source material was peripheral blood, sampled after pregnancy. This clonotype originated in a female donor with multiple sclerosis, enrolled in a pregnancy study. The CDR3 region is CASSLPGAYQPQHF. CDR3 coding DNA: TGTGCCAGCAGTTTACCAGGGGCGTATCAGCCCCAGCATTTT. Supplemented by reference TRBV28 and TRBJ1-5, the full variable domain reads DVKVTQSSRYLVKRTGEKVFLECVQDMDHENMFWYRQDPGLGLRLIYFSYDVKMKEKGDIPEGYSVSREKKERFSLILESASTNQTSMYLCASSLPGAYQPQHFGDGTRLSIL.